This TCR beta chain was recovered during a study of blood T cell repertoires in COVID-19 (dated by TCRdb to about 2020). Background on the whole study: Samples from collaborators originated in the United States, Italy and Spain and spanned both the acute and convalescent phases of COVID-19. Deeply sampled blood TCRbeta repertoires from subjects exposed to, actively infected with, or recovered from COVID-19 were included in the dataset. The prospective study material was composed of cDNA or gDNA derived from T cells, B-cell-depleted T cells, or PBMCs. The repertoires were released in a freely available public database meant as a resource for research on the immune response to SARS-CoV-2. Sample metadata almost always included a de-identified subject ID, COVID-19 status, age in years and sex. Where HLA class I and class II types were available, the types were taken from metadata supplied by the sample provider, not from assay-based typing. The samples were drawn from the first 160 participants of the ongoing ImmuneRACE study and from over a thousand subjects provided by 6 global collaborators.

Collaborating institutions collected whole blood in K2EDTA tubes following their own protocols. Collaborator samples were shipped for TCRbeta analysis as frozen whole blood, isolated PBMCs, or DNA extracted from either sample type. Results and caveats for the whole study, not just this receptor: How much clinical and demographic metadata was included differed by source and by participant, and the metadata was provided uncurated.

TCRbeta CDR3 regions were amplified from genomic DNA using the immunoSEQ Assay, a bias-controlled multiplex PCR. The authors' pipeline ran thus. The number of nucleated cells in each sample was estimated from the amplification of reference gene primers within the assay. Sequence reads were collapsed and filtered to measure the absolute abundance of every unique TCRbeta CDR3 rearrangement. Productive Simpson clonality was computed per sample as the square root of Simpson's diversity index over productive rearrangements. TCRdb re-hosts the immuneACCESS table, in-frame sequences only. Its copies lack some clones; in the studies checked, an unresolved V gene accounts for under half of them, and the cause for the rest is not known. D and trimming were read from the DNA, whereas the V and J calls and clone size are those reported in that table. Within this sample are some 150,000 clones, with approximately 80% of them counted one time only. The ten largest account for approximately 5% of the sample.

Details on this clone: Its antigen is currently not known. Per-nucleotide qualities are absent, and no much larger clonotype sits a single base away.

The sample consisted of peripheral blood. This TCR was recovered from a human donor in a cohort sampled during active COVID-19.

The DNA sequence is given as TGCGCCAGCAGCTTGGGGGGAGCGGAAGAGACCCAGTACTTC. The encoded protein is CASSLGGAEETQYF. The rearranged segments are TRBV5-1 and TRBJ2-5, with a tentative D gene TRBD2 over 5 matching bases. From the cysteine through the phenylalanine, the CDR3 covers 14 amino acids. Only CDR3 DNA remains: 42 bases, in frame from the first base. Taken from the germline V gene, the CDR1 and CDR2 loops are SGHRS and YFSETQ. Between the V and J ends, shortened by 0 bases and 3 bases respectively, the junction contains 9 bases.